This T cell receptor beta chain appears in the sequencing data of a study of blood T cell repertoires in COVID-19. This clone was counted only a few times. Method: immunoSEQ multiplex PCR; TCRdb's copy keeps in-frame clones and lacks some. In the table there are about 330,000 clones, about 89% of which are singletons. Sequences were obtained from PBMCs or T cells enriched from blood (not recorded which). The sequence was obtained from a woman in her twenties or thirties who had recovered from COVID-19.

The CDR3 DNA follows: TGTGCCAGTAGCCACTTCGCGCCCAGGGGTTACGGAAACACCATATATTTT. This sequence encodes CASSHFAPRGYGNTIYF. The gene calls are TRBV19 and TRBJ1-3; TRBD1 is a possible D gene (6 bases). The CDR3 extends over 17 amino acids. Germline CDR1 is LNHDA and CDR2 is SQIVND (reference sequence). The V end lost 6 bases, the J end lost 4 bases, and 22 bases lay between the germline ends.